Listed below are T cell receptor beta chains from one sample, sequenced in a study of blood T cell repertoires in COVID-19. Sequenced by immunoSEQ multiplex PCR; TCRdb stores in-frame clones only, minus some. The sample consists of about 87,000 clones, roughly 76% of them appearing once. Sample: peripheral blood. The receptors were gathered from a woman aged 45-65 years with acute or convalescent COVID-19. Each CDR3 is given with its conserved first and last residue. The order of the fields is V gene, J gene, D gene, CDR3 DNA, CDR3 protein. D genes are given only for firm matches.

V gene: TRBV7-8
J gene: TRBJ2-7
D gene: NA
CDR3 DNA: TGTGCCAGCAGCCCAACTGGGGGGGCTGGGGAGCAGTACTTC
CDR3 protein: CASSPTGGAGEQYF

V gene: TRBV14
J gene: TRBJ1-3
D gene: TRBD1
CDR3 DNA: TGTGCCAGCAGCCCTTTCGGAGGGACAGGGGAAAACACCATATATTTT
CDR3 protein: CASSPFGGTGENTIYF

V gene: TRBV7-2
J gene: TRBJ1-3
D gene: NA
CDR3 DNA: TGTGCCAGCAGCCCTGCGGGTGGAAACACCATATATTTT
CDR3 protein: CASSPAGGNTIYF

V gene: TRBV6-5
J gene: TRBJ2-2
D gene: NA
CDR3 DNA: TGTGCCAGCACCATTTACACCGGGGAGCTGTTTTTT
CDR3 protein: CASTIYTGELFF

V gene: TRBV18
J gene: TRBJ1-4
D gene: TRBD1
CDR3 DNA: TGTGCCAGCTCGCCCACCGGGACAGGGGCTGAAAAACTGTTTTTT
CDR3 protein: CASSPTGTGAEKLFF

V gene: TRBV6-5
J gene: TRBJ2-7
D gene: TRBD1
CDR3 DNA: TGTGCCAGCAGTTCCCGGGACAGGGGAATCTACGAGCAGTACTTC
CDR3 protein: CASSSRDRGIYEQYF

V gene: TRBV5-1
J gene: TRBJ1-1
D gene: NA
CDR3 DNA: TGCGCCAGCAGCATCGGGGGCACTGAAGCTTTCTTT
CDR3 protein: CASSIGGTEAFF

V gene: TRBV5-4
J gene: TRBJ1-2
D gene: NA
CDR3 DNA: TGTGCCAGCAGCTCCAGACATAGACAGGACGCTACCTTC
CDR3 protein: CASSSRHRQDATF

V gene: TRBV29-1
J gene: TRBJ1-2
D gene: NA
CDR3 DNA: TGCAGCGTTGTCCTACCTCCCGAGGGCTACACCTTC
CDR3 protein: CSVVLPPEGYTF

V gene: TRBV19
J gene: TRBJ1-6
D gene: NA
CDR3 DNA: TGTGCCAGTAGTGAGTCCGGTGTAAAAAATTCACCCCTCCACTTT
CDR3 protein: CASSESGVKNSPLHF

V gene: TRBV6-6
J gene: TRBJ1-1
D gene: NA
CDR3 DNA: TGTGCCAGCAGATTTCAGGAGAACACTGAAGCTTTCTTT
CDR3 protein: CASRFQENTEAFF